This entry is about one TCR beta chain. Relative to the germline gene, one junction end is altered; a read error may explain this. A modified ARM-PCR protocol with three rounds of nested PCR amplified TCRbeta. MiXCR was run by TCRdb on the multiplex PCR reads, yielding one entry per CDR3 protein. Of fewer than 80,000 distinct CDR3 sequences listed, roughly 75% are singletons. These data come from a study of tumor and adjacent non-tumor tissue in lung cancer. Per the germline V gene, CDR1 is SEHNR and CDR2 is FQNEAQ (reference sequence). This CDR3 is 14 amino acids long. No cell sorting was done before RNA was extracted from the tissue.

The clonotype comes from a woman between 70 and 85 years old with non-small cell lung cancer. The rearrangement joins TRBV7-9 to TRBJ1-5, with TRBD1 identical over 7 bases. Sequencing was carried out using lung tumor tissue. CDR3 in amino acids: CATSLDRMDQPQHF. The DNA of the CDR3 is TGTGCCACCAGCTTGGACAGGATGGACCAGCCCCAGCATTTT.